The next 8 T cell receptor beta chains were all read from a single sample in a study of monozygotic twins with inflammatory bowel disease. After re-calling the 5' RACE reads, TCRdb lists one entry per CDR3 protein, DNA absent. Its table lists some 200,000 distinct CDR3 sequences. Sequencing used blood. These receptors came from a human donor with ulcerative colitis or Crohn's disease, or a healthy co-twin of an affected twin (not recorded which).

The gene calls are TRBV5-1 and TRBJ2-1; TCRdb's D call of TRBD2 is untestable without DNA. The CDR3 length is 14 residues. CDR1 and CDR2 from the germline V gene are SGHRS and YFSETQ. The CDR3 spells CASKMGSGDNEQFF.

The rearrangement links TRBV7-2 to TRBJ1-4; TCRdb's D gene call, TRBD1, goes unchecked for lack of DNA. The CDR3 is 15 residues long. Germline lookup yields CDR1 SGHTA and CDR2 FQGNSA. CDR3 sequence reads: CASSLNWGAGEKLFF.

J is TRBJ2-7 and V is TRBV7-9; TCRdb calls TRBD1, which cannot be checked without DNA. The CDR3 contains 14 residues. The germline CDR1 and CDR2 sequences are SEHNR and FQNEAQ (reference sequence). The CDR3 is CASSRGQANYEQYF.

This chain uses TRBV12-3 or TRBV12-4 with TRBJ2-1; the D call from TCRdb, TRBD2, cannot be confirmed without DNA. This CDR3 region has 14 residues. This CDR3 reads CASRPSGIHNEQFF.

The rearrangement joins TRBV6-1 to TRBJ2-7; TCRdb's D gene call, TRBD2, goes unchecked for lack of DNA. From germline, CDR1 is MNHNS and CDR2 SASEGT. CDR3 length: 14 residues. This CDR3 reads CASIGKYLPLEQYF.

The chain carries TRBV12-3 or TRBV12-4 and TRBJ2-7; TCRdb indicates TRBD1, and absent DNA this call remains unverified. The CDR3 has 14 amino acids. This CDR3 is CASSFSNRANEQYF.

The chain carries TRBV5-1 and TRBJ2-1; TCRdb calls TRBD1, which cannot be checked without DNA. This CDR3 comprises 15 residues. The germline gives CDR1 SGHRS, CDR2 YFSETQ. The CDR3 sequence: CASSLGQGDNNEQFF. Drawing the rest from reference TRBV5-1 and TRBJ2-1, the complete variable domain is KAGVTQTPRYLIKTRGQQVTLSCSPISGHRSVSWYQQTPGQGLQFLFEYFSETQRNKGNFPGRFSGRQFSNSRSEMNVSTLELGDSALYLCASSLGQGDNNEQFFGPGTRLTVL.

V gene TRBV5-4 combines with J gene TRBJ2-1; the TCRdb call, TRBD2, lacks DNA for checking. The germline CDR1 and CDR2 sequences are SGHNT and YYREEE (reference sequence). The CDR3 runs to 15 residues. CDR3 in amino acids: CASSLSSGGGNEQFF.